This T cell receptor beta chain is from a study of blood T cell repertoires in COVID-19. Study in general: Sites in the United States, Italy and Spain provided acute and convalescent COVID-19 samples. From T cells, B-cell-depleted T cells, or PBMCs came the material, which was cDNA or gDNA.

Under the authors' procedure: Amplification of reference gene primers provided the estimated nucleated cell counts. Profiling relied on immunoSEQ multiplex PCR, and the TCRdb table lists in-frame clones only, not all of them. V, J and clone size derive from that table, while D and trimming were established from the DNA sequence. This table has about 21,000 clones, approximately 88% appearing once. What was sequenced was peripheral blood. This TCR came from a man aged 35-49 years with acute or convalescent COVID-19.

CDR3 sequence (DNA): TGTGCCAGCAGCCCGGTGGGCCTACAGGGAAAAAACTATGGCTACACCTTC. Its translation: CASSPVGLQGKNYGYTF. The rearrangement uses TRBV4-2 and TRBJ1-2, with TRBD1 as a possible D gene (6 bases). V was clipped by 4 bases and J by 2 bases, with 20 bases between them. This CDR3 has 17 residues. CDR1 LGHNA and CDR2 YNFKEQ come from the germline V gene.